This T cell receptor (beta chain) came from a study of blood T cell repertoires in COVID-19. Study summary: Collection of acute and convalescent COVID-19 samples took place in the United States, Italy and Spain. Sources were T cells, B-cell-depleted T cells, or PBMCs; the material itself was cDNA or gDNA.

This clone was seen a single time. Original processing notes: By means of reference gene primer amplification, nucleated cell counts were estimated. Profiled with immunoSEQ multiplex PCR; TCRdb holds only in-frame clones, not every one. The DNA gave D and trimming, while V, J and clone size come from that table. Of 200,000 to 250,000 clones in the sample, about three quarters were seen once. Per the germline V gene, CDR1 is SGHTA and CDR2 is FQGTGA. The CDR3 contains 16 residues. The J segment lost 7 bases and the V segment lost 3 bases, leaving 7 bases of the junction unmatched. The V call is TRBV7-3, the J call TRBJ2-1; 12 nucleotides align to TRBD2. The clonotype was recovered from a woman aged 65 to 85 with acute or convalescent COVID-19. The sequencing input was peripheral blood. The CDR3 region has the DNA TGTGCCAGCAGCTTCCAGCCCACTAGCGGGAGGAATGAGCAGTTCTTC. Amino acids: CASSFQPTSGRNEQFF.